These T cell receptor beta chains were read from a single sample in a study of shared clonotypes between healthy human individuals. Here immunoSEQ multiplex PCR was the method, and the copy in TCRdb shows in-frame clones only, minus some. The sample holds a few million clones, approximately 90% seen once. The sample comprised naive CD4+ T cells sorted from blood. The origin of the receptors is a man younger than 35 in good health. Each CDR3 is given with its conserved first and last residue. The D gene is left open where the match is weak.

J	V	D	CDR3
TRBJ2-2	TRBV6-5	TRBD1	CASRPTGTNTGELFF
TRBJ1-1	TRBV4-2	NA	CASSPMDRNTEAFF
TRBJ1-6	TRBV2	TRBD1	CASKTGVFSGSPLHF
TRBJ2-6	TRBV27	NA	CASSPSGAQGANVLTF
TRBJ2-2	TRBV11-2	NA	CASSRIITKGPNTGELFF
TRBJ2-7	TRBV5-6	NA	CASSLVGVDEQYF
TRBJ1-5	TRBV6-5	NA	CASTKSYPNQPQHF
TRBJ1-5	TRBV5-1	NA	CASSLGTVSNQPQHF
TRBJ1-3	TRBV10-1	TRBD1	CASSDTGVPGNTIYF
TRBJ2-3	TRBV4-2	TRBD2	CASSQGSGGARDWPDTQYF
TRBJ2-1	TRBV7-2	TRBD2	CASSKGGAYNEQFF
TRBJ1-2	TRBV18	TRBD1	CASSPPGQGEKGYTF
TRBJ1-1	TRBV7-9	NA	CASSLTGYTEAFF
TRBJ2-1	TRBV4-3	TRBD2	CASSQEGLGEQFF
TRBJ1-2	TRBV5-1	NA	CASQSGDRGYGYTF
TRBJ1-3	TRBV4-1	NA	CASSQGFEFRSGNTIYF
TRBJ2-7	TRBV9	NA	CASSVSHLDYEQYF
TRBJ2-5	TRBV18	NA	CASSPVGETQYF
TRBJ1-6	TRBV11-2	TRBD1	CASSFGQVRNSPLHF
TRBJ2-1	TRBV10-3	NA	CAISKRQTQGTNNEQFF
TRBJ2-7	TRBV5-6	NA	CASSFLQVPLGEQYF
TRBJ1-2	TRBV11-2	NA	CASSPRRGDGYTF
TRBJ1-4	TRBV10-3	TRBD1	CAIRSGTGNEKLFF
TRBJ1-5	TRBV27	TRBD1	CASSLQGASQPQHF
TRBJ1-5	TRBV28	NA	CASTAISNQPQHF
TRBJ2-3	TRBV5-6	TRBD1	CASSPGTGYNTDTQYF
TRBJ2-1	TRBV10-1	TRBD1	CASSESIGRGRNEQFF
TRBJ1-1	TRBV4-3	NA	CASSQDPRGVTEAFF
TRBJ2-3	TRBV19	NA	CASGQGRTPWDTQYF
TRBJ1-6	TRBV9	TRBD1	CASSGGQAHSPLHF
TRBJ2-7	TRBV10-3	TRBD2	CAITSGSTYEQYF
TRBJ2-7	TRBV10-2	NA	CASSEGTGAYEQYF
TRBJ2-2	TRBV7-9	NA	CASSLVSGELFF